The clone carrying this T cell receptor (beta chain) was counted between two and nine times. Its specificity is unknown. This sample was included in a study of cytomegalovirus exposure and HLA in healthy donors. Study-level findings and limits: Exclusion applied to some V segments, including TRBV6-2 and TRBV6-3, as they were indistinguishable.

PCR employed 60 Vbeta and 13 Jbeta primers. Only in-frame clones appear in the TCRdb table, and some are missing; sequencing was by immunoSEQ multiplex PCR. The repertoire consists of 140,000 to 150,000 clones, with about 72% occurring once and the leading ten covering 3.5% to 5%. Germline V lookup: CDR1 MNHNS, CDR2 SASEGT. CDR3 length: 13 residues. V dropped 3 bases and J dropped 1 base, with 6 bases sitting between them. The gene calls are TRBV6-1 and TRBJ1-1, with D uncertain. The clonotype originates from a man aged 60 to 75 in good health and CMV-seronegative. Sample: PBMCs. The CDR3 nucleotides read TGTGCCAGCAGTGATCTAGGGAACACTGAAGCTTTCTTT. Encoded protein: CASSDLGNTEAFF.